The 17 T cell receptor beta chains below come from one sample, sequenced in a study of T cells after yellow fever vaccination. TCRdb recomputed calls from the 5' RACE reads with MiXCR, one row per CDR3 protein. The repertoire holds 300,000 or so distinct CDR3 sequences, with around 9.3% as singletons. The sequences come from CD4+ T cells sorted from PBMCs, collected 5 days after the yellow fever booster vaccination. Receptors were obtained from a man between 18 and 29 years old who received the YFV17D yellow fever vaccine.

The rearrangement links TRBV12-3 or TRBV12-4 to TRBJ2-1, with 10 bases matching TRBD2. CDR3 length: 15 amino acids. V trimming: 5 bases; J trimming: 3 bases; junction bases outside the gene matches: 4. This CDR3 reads CASSVQRGGYNEQFF. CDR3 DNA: TGTGCCAGCAGTGTACAGCGGGGGGGCTACAATGAGCAGTTCTTC.

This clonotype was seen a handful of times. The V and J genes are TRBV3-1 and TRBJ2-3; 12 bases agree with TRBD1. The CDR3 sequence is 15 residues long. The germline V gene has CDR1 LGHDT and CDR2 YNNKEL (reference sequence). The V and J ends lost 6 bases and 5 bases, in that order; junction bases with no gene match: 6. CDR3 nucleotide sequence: TGTGCCAGCAGTACGGGACAGGGGGCTGGAGATACGCAGTATTTT. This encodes CASSTGQGAGDTQYF.

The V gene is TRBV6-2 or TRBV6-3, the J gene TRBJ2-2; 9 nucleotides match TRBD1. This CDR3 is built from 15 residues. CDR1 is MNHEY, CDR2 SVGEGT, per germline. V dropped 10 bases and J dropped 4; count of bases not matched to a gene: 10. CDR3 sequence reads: CATAGTGPFTGELFF. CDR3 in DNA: TGTGCCACCGCAGGGACAGGGCCTTTCACCGGGGAGCTGTTTTTT.

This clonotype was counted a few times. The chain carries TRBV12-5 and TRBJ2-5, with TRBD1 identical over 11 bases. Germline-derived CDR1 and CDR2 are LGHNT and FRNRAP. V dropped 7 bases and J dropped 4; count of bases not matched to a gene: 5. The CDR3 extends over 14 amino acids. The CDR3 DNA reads TGTGCTAGTGCCCTGGACAGGGGGCGAGAGACCCAGTACTTC. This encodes CASALDRGRETQYF.

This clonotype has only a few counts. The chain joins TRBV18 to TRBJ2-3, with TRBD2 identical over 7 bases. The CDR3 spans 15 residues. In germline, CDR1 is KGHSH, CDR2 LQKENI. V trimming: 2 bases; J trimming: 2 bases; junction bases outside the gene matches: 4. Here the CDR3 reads CASSPTSATTDTQYF. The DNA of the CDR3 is TGTGCCAGCTCACCAACTAGCGCAACCACAGATACGCAGTATTTT.

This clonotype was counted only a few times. For the CDR3, the DNA is TGTGCCTGGAGTATATGGGGGCAGGGCGCGGAAAAACTGTTTTTT. This encodes CAWSIWGQGAEKLFF. This chain links TRBV30 with TRBJ1-4; a possible D gene is TRBD1 (6 bases). Germline assignment: CDR1 GTSNPN and CDR2 SVGIG (reference sequence). V was cut by 2 bases and J by 8 bases, with 18 bases left in between. The CDR3 runs to 15 residues.

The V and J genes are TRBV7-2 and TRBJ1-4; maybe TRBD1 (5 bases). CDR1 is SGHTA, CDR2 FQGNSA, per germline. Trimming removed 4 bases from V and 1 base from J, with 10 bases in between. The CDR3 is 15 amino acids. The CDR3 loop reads CASSSKGRTNEKLFF. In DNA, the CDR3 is TGTGCCAGCAGCTCTAAGGGGAGAACTAATGAAAAACTGTTTTTT.

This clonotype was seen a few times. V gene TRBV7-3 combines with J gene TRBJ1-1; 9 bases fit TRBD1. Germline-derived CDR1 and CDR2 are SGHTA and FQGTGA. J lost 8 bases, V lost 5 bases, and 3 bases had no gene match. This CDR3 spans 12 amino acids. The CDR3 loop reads CASSPGQGEAFF. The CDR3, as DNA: TGTGCCAGCAGCCCCGGACAGGGGGAAGCTTTCTTT.

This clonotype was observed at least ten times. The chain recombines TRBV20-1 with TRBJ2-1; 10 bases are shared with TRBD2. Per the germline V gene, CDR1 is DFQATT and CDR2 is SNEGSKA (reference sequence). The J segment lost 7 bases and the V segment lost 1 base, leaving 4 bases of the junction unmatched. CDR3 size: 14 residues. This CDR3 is CSARALAGVNEQFF. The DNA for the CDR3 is TGCAGTGCTAGAGCCCTAGCGGGGGTAAATGAGCAGTTCTTC.

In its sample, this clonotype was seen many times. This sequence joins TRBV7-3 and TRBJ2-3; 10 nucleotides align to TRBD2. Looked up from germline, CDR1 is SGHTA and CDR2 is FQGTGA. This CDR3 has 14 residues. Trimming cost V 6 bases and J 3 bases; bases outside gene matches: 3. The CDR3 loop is CASRFSGGTDTQYF. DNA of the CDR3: TGTGCCAGCAGGTTTAGCGGGGGGACAGATACGCAGTATTTT.

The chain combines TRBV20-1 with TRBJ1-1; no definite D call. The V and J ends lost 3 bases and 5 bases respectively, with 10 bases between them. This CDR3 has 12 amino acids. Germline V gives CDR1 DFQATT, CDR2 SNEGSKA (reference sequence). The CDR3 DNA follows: TGCAGTGCTAGGATCCCCGGGACTGAAGCTTTCTTT. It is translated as CSARIPGTEAFF.

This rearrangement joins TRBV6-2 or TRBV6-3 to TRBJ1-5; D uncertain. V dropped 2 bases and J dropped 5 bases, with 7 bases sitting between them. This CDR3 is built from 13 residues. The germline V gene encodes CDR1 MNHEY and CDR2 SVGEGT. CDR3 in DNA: TGTGCCAGCAGTTACGGGAGGTATCAGCCCCAGCATTTT. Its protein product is CASSYGRYQPQHF.

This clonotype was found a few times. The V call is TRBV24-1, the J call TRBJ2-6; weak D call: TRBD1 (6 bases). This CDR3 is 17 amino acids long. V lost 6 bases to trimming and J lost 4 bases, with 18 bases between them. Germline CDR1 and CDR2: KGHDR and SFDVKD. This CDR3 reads CATSKATGASGANVLTF. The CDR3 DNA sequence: TGTGCCACCAGTAAGGCGACAGGTGCATCAGGGGCCAACGTCCTGACTTTC.

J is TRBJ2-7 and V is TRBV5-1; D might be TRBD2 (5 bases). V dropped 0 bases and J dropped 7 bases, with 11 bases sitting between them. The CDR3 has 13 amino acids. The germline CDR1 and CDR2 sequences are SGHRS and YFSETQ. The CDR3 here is CASSLVEGSEQYF. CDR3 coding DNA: TGCGCCAGCAGCTTGGTAGAAGGGAGTGAGCAGTACTTC.

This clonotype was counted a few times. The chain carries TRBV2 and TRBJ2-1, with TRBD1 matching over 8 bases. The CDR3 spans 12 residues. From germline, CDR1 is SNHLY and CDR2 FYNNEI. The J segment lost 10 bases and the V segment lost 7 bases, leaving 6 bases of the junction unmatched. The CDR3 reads CASNAWDREQFF. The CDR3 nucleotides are TGTGCCAGCAACGCCTGGGACAGGGAGCAGTTCTTC.

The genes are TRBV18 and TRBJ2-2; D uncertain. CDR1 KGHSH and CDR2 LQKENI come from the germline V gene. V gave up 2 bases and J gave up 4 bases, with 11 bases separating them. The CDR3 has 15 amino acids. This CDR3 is CASSPMDGLTGELFF. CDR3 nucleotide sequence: TGTGCCAGCTCACCAATGGACGGCCTCACCGGGGAGCTGTTTTTT.

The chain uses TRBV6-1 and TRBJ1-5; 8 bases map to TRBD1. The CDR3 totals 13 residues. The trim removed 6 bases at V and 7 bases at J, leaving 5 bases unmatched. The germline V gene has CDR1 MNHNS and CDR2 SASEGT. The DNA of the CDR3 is TGTGCCAGCAGGCAGGGGGCCGCCCAGCCCCAGCATTTT. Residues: CASRQGAAQPQHF.